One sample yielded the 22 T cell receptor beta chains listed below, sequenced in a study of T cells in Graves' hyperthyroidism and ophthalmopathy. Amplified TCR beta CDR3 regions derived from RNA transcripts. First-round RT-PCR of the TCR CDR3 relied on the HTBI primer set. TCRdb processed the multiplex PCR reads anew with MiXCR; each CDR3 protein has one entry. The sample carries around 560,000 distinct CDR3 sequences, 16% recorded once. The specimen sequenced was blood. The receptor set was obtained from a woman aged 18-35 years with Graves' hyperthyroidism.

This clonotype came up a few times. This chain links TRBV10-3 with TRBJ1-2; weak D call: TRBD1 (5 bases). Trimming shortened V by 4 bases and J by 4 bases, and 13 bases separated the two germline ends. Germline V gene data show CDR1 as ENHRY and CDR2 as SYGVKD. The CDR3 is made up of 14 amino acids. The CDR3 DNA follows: TGTGCCATCAGTGTGGGGCCCGACGGCTATGGCTACACCTTC. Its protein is CAISVGPDGYGYTF.

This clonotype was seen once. The CDR3 spells CASTTSDYTDTQYF. As DNA, the CDR3 is TGCGCCTCCACGACTAGCGATTACACAGATACGCAGTATTTT. The J gene is TRBJ2-3, the V gene TRBV5-1; TRBD2 matches 8 bases. The CDR3 spans 14 residues. The V segment lost 10 bases and the J segment 2 bases; nucleotides outside the gene matches: 9. From germline, CDR1 is SGHRS and CDR2 YFSETQ.

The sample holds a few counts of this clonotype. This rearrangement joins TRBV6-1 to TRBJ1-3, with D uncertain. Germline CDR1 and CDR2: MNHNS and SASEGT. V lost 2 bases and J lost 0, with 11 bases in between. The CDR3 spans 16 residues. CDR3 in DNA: TGTGCCAGCAGTGAATATCGCCCGGCCTCTGGAAACACCATATATTTT. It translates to CASSEYRPASGNTIYF.

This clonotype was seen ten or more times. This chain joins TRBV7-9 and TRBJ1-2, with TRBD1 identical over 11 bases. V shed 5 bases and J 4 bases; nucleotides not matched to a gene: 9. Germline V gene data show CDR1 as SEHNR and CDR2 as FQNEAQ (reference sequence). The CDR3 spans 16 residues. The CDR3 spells CASSPLTGTGGYGYTF. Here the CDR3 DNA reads TGTGCCAGCAGCCCCCTCACCGGGACAGGGGGCTATGGCTACACCTTC.

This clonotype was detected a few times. The CDR3 reads CASSLAGIEAFF. The CDR3 DNA reads TGTGCCAGCAGCTTAGCGGGTATTGAAGCTTTCTTT. V and J are TRBV7-9 and TRBJ1-1; no firm D call. Trimming stripped 0 bases from V and 7 bases from J, with 6 bases between. The CDR3 spans 12 residues. The V gene's germline CDR1 is SEHNR and CDR2 FQNEAQ (reference sequence).

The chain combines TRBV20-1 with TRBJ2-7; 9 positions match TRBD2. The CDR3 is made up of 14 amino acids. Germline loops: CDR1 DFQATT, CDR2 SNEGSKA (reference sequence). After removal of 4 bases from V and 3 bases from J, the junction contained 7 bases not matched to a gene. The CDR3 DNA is TGCAGTGCTACCAGTAGCGGGGGTATCTACGAGCAGTACTTC. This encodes CSATSSGGIYEQYF.

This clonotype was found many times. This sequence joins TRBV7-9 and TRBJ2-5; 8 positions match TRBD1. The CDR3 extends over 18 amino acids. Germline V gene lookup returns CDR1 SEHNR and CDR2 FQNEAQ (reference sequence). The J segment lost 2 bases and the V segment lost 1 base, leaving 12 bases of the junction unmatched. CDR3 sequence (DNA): TGTGCCAGCAGCTTAGGAACCTGGGGGACAGGCGATCAAGAGACCCAGTACTTC. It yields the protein CASSLGTWGTGDQETQYF.

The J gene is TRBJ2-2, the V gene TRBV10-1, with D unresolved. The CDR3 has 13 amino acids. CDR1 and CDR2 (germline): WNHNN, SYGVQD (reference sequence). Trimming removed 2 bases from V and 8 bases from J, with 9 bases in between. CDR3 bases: TGCGCCAGCAGTGAGCCACCCGGGGGGGAGCTGTTTTTT. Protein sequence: CASSEPPGGELFF.

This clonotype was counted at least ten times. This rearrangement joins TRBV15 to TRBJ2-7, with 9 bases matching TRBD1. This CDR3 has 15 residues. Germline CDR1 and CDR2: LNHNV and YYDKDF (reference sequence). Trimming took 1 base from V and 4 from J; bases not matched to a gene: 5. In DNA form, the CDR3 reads TGTGCCACCAGCAGAGCGGGACAGGGCGGTTACGAGCAGTACTTC. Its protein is CATSRAGQGGYEQYF.

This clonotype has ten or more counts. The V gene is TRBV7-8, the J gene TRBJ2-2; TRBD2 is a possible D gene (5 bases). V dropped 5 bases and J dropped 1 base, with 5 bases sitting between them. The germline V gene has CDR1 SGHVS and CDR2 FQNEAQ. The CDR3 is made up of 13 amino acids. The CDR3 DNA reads TGTGCCAGCAGCACTAGGAACACCGGGGAGCTGTTTTTT. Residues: CASSTRNTGELFF.

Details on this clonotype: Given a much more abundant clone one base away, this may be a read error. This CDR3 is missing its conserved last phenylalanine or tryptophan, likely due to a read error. CDR3 nucleotides: TGTGCCAGCAGTTTTAGGAGACTGGGGGCCTACGAGCAGTACCTC. It yields the protein CASSFRRLGAYEQYL. The rearrangement joins TRBV12-3 or TRBV12-4 to TRBJ2-7, with D perhaps TRBD1 or TRBD2 (5 bases each). The CDR3 is 15 amino acids. Trimming removed 3 bases at V and 2 bases at J, with 14 bases between.

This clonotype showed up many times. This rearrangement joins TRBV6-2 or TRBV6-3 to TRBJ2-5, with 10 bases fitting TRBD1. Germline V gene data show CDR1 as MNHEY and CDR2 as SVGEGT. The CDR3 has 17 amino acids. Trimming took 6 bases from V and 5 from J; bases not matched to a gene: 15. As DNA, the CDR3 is TGTGCCAGCAGGCCCCTCCGGGACAGGGGCGCGAGTGAGACCCAGTACTTC. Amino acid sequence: CASRPLRDRGASETQYF.

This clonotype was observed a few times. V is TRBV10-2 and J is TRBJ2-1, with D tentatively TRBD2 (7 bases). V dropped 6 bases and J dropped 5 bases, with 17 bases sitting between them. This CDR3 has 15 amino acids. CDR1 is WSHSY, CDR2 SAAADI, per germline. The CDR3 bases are TGCGCCAGCAGCGCAAGGGGGGGGGCCGACAATGAGCAGTTCTTC. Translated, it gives CASSARGGADNEQFF.

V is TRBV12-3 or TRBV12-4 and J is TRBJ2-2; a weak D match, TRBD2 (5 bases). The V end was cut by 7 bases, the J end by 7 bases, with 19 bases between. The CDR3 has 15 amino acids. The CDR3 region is CASIIAGGLGGELFF. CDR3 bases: TGTGCCAGCATCATCGCGGGCGGGCTTGGCGGGGAGCTGTTTTTT.

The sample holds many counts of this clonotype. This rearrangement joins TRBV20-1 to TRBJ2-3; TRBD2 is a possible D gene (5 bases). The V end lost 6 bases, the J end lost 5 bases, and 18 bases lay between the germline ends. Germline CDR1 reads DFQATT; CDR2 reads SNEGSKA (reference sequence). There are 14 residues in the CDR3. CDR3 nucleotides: TGCAGTGCCCTGGGAGTTGATGCGCGAGATACGCAGTATTTT. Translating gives CSALGVDARDTQYF.

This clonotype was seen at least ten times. The CDR3 here is CASSQGMYEQYF. The CDR3 DNA reads TGTGCCAGCAGCCAGGGAATGTACGAGCAGTACTTC. The chain recombines TRBV5-4 with TRBJ2-7; D is perhaps TRBD1 (5 bases). The CDR3 length is 12 residues. The germline V gene encodes CDR1 SGHNT and CDR2 YYREEE (reference sequence). V lost 4 bases and J lost 4, with 9 bases in between.

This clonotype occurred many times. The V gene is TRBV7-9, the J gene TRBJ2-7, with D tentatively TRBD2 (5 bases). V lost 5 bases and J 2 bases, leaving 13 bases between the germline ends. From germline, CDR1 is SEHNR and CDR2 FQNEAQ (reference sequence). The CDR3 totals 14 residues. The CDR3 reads CASSPGIKTYEQYF. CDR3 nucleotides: TGTGCCAGCAGCCCGGGAATTAAAACCTACGAGCAGTACTTC.

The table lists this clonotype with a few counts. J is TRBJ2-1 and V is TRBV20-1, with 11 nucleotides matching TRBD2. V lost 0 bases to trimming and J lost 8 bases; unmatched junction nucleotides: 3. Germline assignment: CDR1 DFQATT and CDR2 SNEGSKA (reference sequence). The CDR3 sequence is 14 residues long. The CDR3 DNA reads TGCAGTGCTAGAGATAGACTAGCGGGACATGAGCAGTTCTTC. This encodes CSARDRLAGHEQFF.

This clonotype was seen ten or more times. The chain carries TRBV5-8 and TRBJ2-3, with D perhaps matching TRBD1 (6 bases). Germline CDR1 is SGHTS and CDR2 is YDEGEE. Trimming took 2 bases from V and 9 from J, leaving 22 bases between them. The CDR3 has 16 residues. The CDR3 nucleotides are TGTGCCAGCAGCTTTGTTGTGGGGGCCGCACGCGACACGCAGTATTTT. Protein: CASSFVVGAARDTQYF.

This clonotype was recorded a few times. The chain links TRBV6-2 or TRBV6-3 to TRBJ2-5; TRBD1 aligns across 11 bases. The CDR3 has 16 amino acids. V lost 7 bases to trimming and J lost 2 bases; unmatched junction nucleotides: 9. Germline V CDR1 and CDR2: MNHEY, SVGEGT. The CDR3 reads CASTDRTGGRQETQYF. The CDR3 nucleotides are TGTGCCAGCACCGACAGGACAGGGGGCCGTCAAGAGACCCAGTACTTC.

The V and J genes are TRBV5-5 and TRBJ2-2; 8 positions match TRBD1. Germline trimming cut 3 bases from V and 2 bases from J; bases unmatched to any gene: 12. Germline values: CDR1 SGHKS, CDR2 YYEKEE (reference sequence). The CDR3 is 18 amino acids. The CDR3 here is CASSSKFAGTGNTGELFF. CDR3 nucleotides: TGTGCCAGCAGCTCGAAATTCGCGGGGACAGGCAACACCGGGGAGCTGTTTTTT.

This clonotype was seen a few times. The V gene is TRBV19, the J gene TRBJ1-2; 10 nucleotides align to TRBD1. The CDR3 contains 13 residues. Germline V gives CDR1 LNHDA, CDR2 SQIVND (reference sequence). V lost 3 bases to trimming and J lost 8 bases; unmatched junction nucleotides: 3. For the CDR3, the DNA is TGTGCCAGTAGTATTGACAGGGGGCAAGGCTACACCTTC. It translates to CASSIDRGQGYTF. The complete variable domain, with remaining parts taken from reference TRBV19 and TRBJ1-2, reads DGGITQSPKYLFRKEGQNVTLSCEQNLNHDAMYWYRQDPGQGLRLIYYSQIVNDFQKGDIAEGYSVSREKKESFPLTVTSAQKNPTAFYLCASSIDRGQGYTFGSGTRLTVV.